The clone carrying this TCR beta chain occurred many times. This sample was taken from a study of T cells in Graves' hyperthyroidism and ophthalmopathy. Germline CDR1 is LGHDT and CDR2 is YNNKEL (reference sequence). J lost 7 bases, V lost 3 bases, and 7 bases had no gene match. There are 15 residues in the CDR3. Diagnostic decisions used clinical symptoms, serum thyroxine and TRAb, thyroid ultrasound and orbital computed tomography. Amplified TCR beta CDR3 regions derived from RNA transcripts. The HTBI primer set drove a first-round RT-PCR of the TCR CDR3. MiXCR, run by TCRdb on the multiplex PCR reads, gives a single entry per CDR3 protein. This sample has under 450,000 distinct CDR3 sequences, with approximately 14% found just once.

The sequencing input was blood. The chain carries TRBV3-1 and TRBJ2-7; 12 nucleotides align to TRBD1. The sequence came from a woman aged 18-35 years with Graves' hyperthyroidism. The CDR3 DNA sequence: TGTGCCAGCAGCCATGGGGACAGGGGGCCCGTTGAGCAGTACTTC. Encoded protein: CASSHGDRGPVEQYF.